This T cell receptor (beta chain) came from a study of identifying expanded T cells in peripheral blood. CDR1 is SGHNT, CDR2 YYREEE, per germline (reference sequence). This CDR3 has 13 amino acids. Between the trimmed V and J ends, which lost 0 bases and 2 bases, there was a span of 6 bases. Turning to this clone: Its antigen is currently unknown.

The study's findings and limits: Roughly 1.2 clones differed between technical replicates, versus around 15 and 19 over time. Clone count variance between roughly 2-week samples rose with total template count.

No infections or other immune events were documented during collection. TCRdb keeps only in-frame clones here, not all; method: immunoSEQ multiplex PCR. The repertoire holds 60,000 to 65,000 clones, with around 83% as singletons. This chain joins TRBV5-4 and TRBJ2-7; D uncertain. The origin of this receptor is a person aged 18 to 75 in good health. Specimen: blood. CDR3 in amino acids: CASSLERTYEQYF. DNA of the CDR3: TGTGCCAGCAGCTTGGAAAGGACCTACGAGCAGTACTTC.